This is a list of T cell receptor beta chains from one sample in a study of OX40 agonist ivuxolimab in advanced cancers. Libraries were prepared by immunoSEQ multiplex PCR; TCRdb keeps only in-frame clonotypes and omits some of them. This sample has fewer than 90,000 clones, with about nine tenths found just once. Material: CD4+ or CD8+ T cells sorted from blood, obtained in a trial of the OX40 agonist ivuxolimab. The receptors originated from an adult with an advanced solid tumor such as melanoma, head and neck, liver or kidney cancer. The CDR3 runs from the conserved cysteine through the conserved F or W. D genes are given only for firm matches. The size field is filled for only some rows; it gives once, few, many or a size class.

TRBJ1-1 | TRBD1 | NA | TRBV27 | CASSFTGALNTEAFF | TGTGCCAGCAGTTTCACAGGGGCTTTAAACACTGAAGCTTTCTTT
TRBJ2-5 | NA | NA | TRBV7-8 | CASSTYYGTETQYF | TGTGCCAGCAGCACCTATTACGGTACGGAGACCCAGTACTTC
TRBJ1-4 | TRBD1 | few | TRBV6-1 | CASIRPGGNEKLFF | TGTGCCAGCATACGGCCAGGGGGGAATGAAAAACTGTTTTTT
TRBJ2-2 | NA | NA | TRBV9 | CASSTRGIITTGELFF | TGTGCCAGCAGCACCCGAGGGATAATCACTACCGGGGAGCTGTTTTTT
TRBJ2-2 | NA | once | TRBV7-2 | CASSPPVGGLGVGELFF | TGTGCCAGCAGCCCACCTGTTGGGGGCCTGGGAGTCGGGGAGCTGTTTTTT
TRBJ2-1 | TRBD2 | NA | TRBV7-9 | CASSPGLVPEQFF | TGTGCCAGCAGCCCCGGACTAGTTCCTGAGCAGTTCTTC
TRBJ1-5 | NA | NA | TRBV12-5 | CASGLVYQPQHF | TGTGCTAGTGGTTTGGTCTATCAGCCCCAGCATTTT
TRBJ1-3 | NA | NA | TRBV13 | CASSTLGRGNTIYF | TGTGCCAGCAGCACCCTCGGACGGGGAAACACCATATATTTT
TRBJ2-2 | TRBD1 | NA | TRBV4-1 | CASSPMTGFNTGELFF | TGCGCCAGCAGCCCAATGACAGGGTTTAATACCGGGGAGCTGTTTTTT
TRBJ2-2 | NA | NA | TRBV6-1 | CASSGGGSGELFF | TGTGCCAGCAGTGGTGGGGGGTCCGGGGAGCTGTTTTTT
TRBJ2-7 | NA | NA | TRBV11-3 | CASSLGRDYEQYF | TGTGCCAGCAGCTTAGGAAGGGACTACGAGCAGTACTTC
TRBJ1-1 | NA | few | TRBV6-4 | CASSPDHGGVGTEAFF | TGTGCCAGCTCCCCCGACCACGGAGGGGTCGGCACTGAAGCTTTCTTT
TRBJ1-1 | TRBD1 | NA | TRBV5-1 | CASSSGQLNTEAFF | TGCGCCAGCAGCTCGGGACAGTTGAACACTGAAGCTTTCTTT